This record concerns one T cell receptor (beta chain) sequence. Time point reported: persistent/refractory GD, antithyroid drugs over 5 years with positive TRAb. RNA extracted from PBMCs served as the sequencing template. Trimming took 3 bases from V and 5 from J; bases not matched to a gene: 7. Per the germline V gene, CDR1 is SGHAT and CDR2 is FQNNGV. The CDR3 spans 15 residues. Sequencing libraries for TCR beta were prepared with iRepertoire HTBI primers and Arm-PCR of CDR3 regions. TCRdb independently ran MiXCR on the multiplex PCR reads; one entry per CDR3 protein. The repertoire consists of 600,000 to 800,000 distinct CDR3 sequences, with 25% to 30% occurring once and the leading ten covering under 50%. The data were taken from a study of regulatory T cells in long-lasting Graves disease.

Sequencing was performed on peripheral blood mononuclear cells (PBMCs), taken when the disease was refractory, from a patient treated with antithyroid drugs. The rearrangement links TRBV11-2 to TRBJ2-1; 7 bases agree with TRBD1. The clonotype comes from a female donor with Graves disease. CDR3 DNA: TGTGCCAGCAGCTTTTCGCGGACAGGCCACAATGAGCAGTTCTTC. As protein: CASSFSRTGHNEQFF.